These T cell receptor beta chains were read from a single sample in a study of T cells in Graves' hyperthyroidism and ophthalmopathy. One entry per CDR3 protein results from TCRdb running MiXCR on the multiplex PCR reads. The table has under 250,000 distinct CDR3 sequences, around 25% seen once. The sample was blood. The receptors originated from a middle-aged woman with Graves' ophthalmopathy. Each CDR3 is given with its conserved first and last residue.

v_gene | CDR3aa
TRBV4-1 | CASSRTGEMNTEAFF
TRBV25-1 | CASSVWDRSNQPQHF
TRBV12-3/TRBV12-4 | CASSPLTGGINGYTF
TRBV7-9 | CASSPNAREAQYF
TRBV3-1 | CASSEADQGGYGYTF
TRBV20-1 | CSARSPGGDRPYEQYF
TRBV28 | CASSGTALEQYF
TRBV13 | CASSSRTGNQPQHF
TRBV20-1 | CSANPPTSGEQYF
TRBV2 | CASHRAGMEYEQYF
TRBV5-1 | CASSLSPGGSPLHF
TRBV7-8 | CASSQVGQGGLYEQYF
TRBV5-1 | CASSRMGATGELFF
TRBV5-1 | CASSSYGLAGEKTQYF
TRBV12-3/TRBV12-4 | CTSSWTGGTEAFF
TRBV10-3 | CAISEPGTSGTEGGYTF
TRBV29-1 | CSVDSGQGPNNEQFF
TRBV27 | CASSLNGGVQPQHF
TRBV18 | CASSGEEGYTF
TRBV9 | CASSVPLDGRETQYF
TRBV6-1 | CASSDGQGDVEQYF
TRBV29-1 | CSMTSGQETQYF
TRBV30 | CAWSETGTTEAFF
TRBV7-9 | CASSSRTVNPYEQYF
TRBV20-1 | CSARDSRGGRADLAKNIQYF
TRBV20-1 | CSARDYEQYF
TRBV6-1 | CASSEFDEQYF
TRBV3-1 | CASSQQGVGELFF
TRBV3-1 | CASKGRAEAFF
TRBV28 | CASRGRVRDEQYF
TRBV7-3 | CASRQGLAGAETQYF
TRBV11-3 | CASSLGGGARETQYF
TRBV6-1 | CASSVRRGFTGELFF
TRBV12-3/TRBV12-4 | CASSLSIGPSAGELFF
TRBV6-1 | CASTGGFEQYF
TRBV28 | CASRPPGGGYSYEQYF
TRBV28 | CASSLDARGTEAFF
TRBV6-5 | CASSYSTGVAHEQYF